Shown below are 4 T cell receptor beta chains from a single sample sequenced in a study of neurological immune-mediated disorders. TCRdb itself ran the 5' RACE reads through MiXCR, one entry per CDR3 protein. This table has approximately 9,400 distinct CDR3 sequences, 22% appearing once. Specimen: CD8+ T cells from blood. All receptors come from a woman between 40 and 50 years old with multiple sclerosis.

This clonotype was counted ten times or more. This chain uses TRBV24-1 with TRBJ2-7; D remains unclear. Trimming removed 10 bases from V and 2 bases from J, with 17 bases in between. The V gene's germline CDR1 is KGHDR and CDR2 SFDVKD. The CDR3 is 14 residues long. The CDR3 DNA sequence: TGTGCCACGCCAGTCCCCGGGTTAACCTACGAGCAGTACTTC. Its protein product is CATPVPGLTYEQYF.

This clonotype was recorded once. This chain uses TRBV5-1 with TRBJ2-3; tentatively, D is TRBD1 or TRBD2 (5 bases each). In germline, CDR1 is SGHRS, CDR2 YFSETQ. The CDR3 covers 15 residues. V lost 4 bases and J 2 bases, leaving 14 bases between the germline ends. The CDR3 region has the DNA TGCGCCAGCAGCCCCCGGGGCGCGCCCACAGATACGCAGTATTTT. Translating it yields CASSPRGAPTDTQYF.

In its sample, this clonotype was seen many times. The V and J genes are TRBV29-1 and TRBJ1-1; no firm D call. V was cut by 7 bases and J by 7 bases, with 13 bases left in between. The CDR3 extends over 11 amino acids. In germline, CDR1 is SQVTM, CDR2 ANQGSEA. The CDR3 bases are TGCAGCGCGCCCATTGAAGGTGAAGCTTTCTTT. Encoded protein: CSAPIEGEAFF.

This clonotype showed up many times. This chain uses TRBV5-6 with TRBJ1-1; D ambiguous. Between the trimmed V and J ends, which lost 1 base and 0 bases, there was a span of 10 bases. Germline V gives CDR1 SGHDT, CDR2 YYEEEE. The CDR3 spans 15 residues. In DNA, the CDR3 is TGTGCCAGCAGCTTGAGTCACAGCATGAACACTGAAGCTTTCTTT. Its protein is CASSLSHSMNTEAFF.